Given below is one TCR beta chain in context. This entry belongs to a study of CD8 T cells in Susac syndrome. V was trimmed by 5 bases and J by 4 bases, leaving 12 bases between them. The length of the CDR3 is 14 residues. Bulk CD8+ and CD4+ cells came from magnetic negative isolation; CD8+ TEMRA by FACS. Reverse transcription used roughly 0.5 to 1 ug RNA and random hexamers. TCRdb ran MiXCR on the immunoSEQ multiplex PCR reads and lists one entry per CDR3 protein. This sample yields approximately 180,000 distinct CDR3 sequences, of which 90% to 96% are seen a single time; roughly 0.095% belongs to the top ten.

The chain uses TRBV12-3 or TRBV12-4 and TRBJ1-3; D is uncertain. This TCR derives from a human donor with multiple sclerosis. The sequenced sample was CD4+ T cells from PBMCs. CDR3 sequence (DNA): TGTGCCAGCAGTCTAGGCCGGGAGGGAAACACCATATATTTT. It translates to CASSLGREGNTIYF.